The rows below give T cell receptor beta chains drawn from one sample of a study of T cell responses to AZD1222 COVID-19 vaccine. Here immunoSEQ multiplex PCR was the method, and the copy in TCRdb shows in-frame clones only, minus some. The table records 120,000 to 150,000 clones, 89% of them present only once. The input for sequencing was peripheral blood, taken on day 0 of AZD1222 vaccination. These receptors were collected from an adult in good health. The CDR3 runs from the conserved cysteine through the conserved F or W. The D gene is left open where the match is weak. Expanded clones are given a class, and other clones once, few, many or no size at all.

clone_size d_call j_call v_call cdr3_aa cdr3_nt
- TRBD1 TRBJ2-7 TRBV18 CASSPQPGQAYEQYF TGTGCCAGCTCACCACAGCCGGGACAGGCCTACGAGCAGTACTTC
- - TRBJ2-5 TRBV5-4 CASSARGSSETQYF TGTGCCAGCAGCGCGAGGGGGTCGAGTGAGACCCAGTACTTC
- TRBD1 TRBJ1-2 TRBV6-2/TRBV6-3 CASSYRRTGEIYGYTF TGTGCCAGCAGTTACAGGCGGACAGGGGAAATCTATGGCTACACCTTC
- - TRBJ1-4 TRBV5-1 CASSSGRNYNEKLFF TGCGCCAGCAGCTCCGGTCGGAACTATAATGAAAAACTGTTTTTT
- - TRBJ2-5 TRBV20-1 CSASDRLRETQYF TGCAGTGCTAGTGACCGCTTGAGGGAGACCCAGTACTTC
- - TRBJ2-1 TRBV29-1 CSVGGTYNEQFF TGCAGCGTTGGAGGGACTTACAATGAGCAGTTCTTC
- - TRBJ2-3 TRBV4-2 CASSQVSGPTNTQYF TGTGCCAGCAGCCAAGTCTCGGGACCCACAAATACGCAGTATTTT
once - TRBJ1-1 TRBV7-8 CASSSTTGNTEAFF TGTGCCAGCAGCTCCACTACAGGGAACACTGAAGCTTTCTTT
- - TRBJ1-2 TRBV6-6 CASSYSAHYGYTF TGTGCCAGCAGTTACTCGGCCCACTATGGCTACACCTTC
- TRBD2 TRBJ2-1 TRBV10-3 CAISESWTSGLNEQFF TGTGCCATCAGTGAGTCGTGGACTAGCGGACTTAATGAGCAGTTCTTC
- - TRBJ1-2 TRBV20-1 CSASGGGHYGYTF TGCAGTGCTAGTGGGGGGGGGCACTATGGCTACACCTTC
few TRBD2 TRBJ2-7 TRBV6-5 CASSYSAGNNYEQYF TGTGCCAGCAGTTACTCAGCGGGAAACAACTACGAGCAGTACTTC
once TRBD1 TRBJ2-2 TRBV23-1 CAGPGTGNTGELFF TGCGCCGGACCCGGGACAGGGAACACCGGGGAGCTGTTTTTT
- - TRBJ2-1 TRBV9 CASSVVGFSSYNEQFF TGTGCCAGCAGCGTTGTCGGCTTCAGCTCCTACAATGAGCAGTTCTTC
- TRBD1 TRBJ2-2 TRBV7-9 CASSFGTGGFGELFF TGTGCCAGCAGCTTCGGGACAGGGGGCTTCGGGGAGCTGTTTTTT
once - TRBJ1-1 TRBV24-1 CATSDPWNTEAFF TGTGCCACCAGTGATCCGTGGAACACTGAAGCTTTCTTT
- - TRBJ2-3 TRBV6-6 CASTSLETDTQYF TGTGCCAGCACCTCCCTAGAGACAGATACGCAGTATTTT
- - TRBJ2-3 TRBV19 CASRPLLGSADTQYF TGTGCCAGTAGACCGCTGTTGGGGAGCGCAGATACGCAGTATTTT
- TRBD1 TRBJ2-2 TRBV5-1 CASSLGQGFGGELFF TGCGCCAGCAGCTTGGGACAGGGTTTCGGAGGGGAGCTGTTTTTT
- TRBD1 TRBJ1-5 TRBV7-2 CASRQGPNQPQHF TGTGCCAGCAGACAGGGGCCCAATCAGCCCCAGCATTTT
- TRBD2 TRBJ2-5 TRBV7-3 CASSLGLAGPLGETQYF TGTGCCAGCAGCCTAGGACTAGCGGGTCCCCTGGGAGAGACCCAGTACTTC
- - TRBJ2-3 TRBV9 CASSARTGPEGTQYF TGTGCCAGCAGCGCTAGGACGGGGCCCGAGGGTACGCAGTATTTT
- - TRBJ2-2 TRBV19 CASRARLGGTGELFF TGTGCCAGTAGGGCCCGGCTGGGAGGCACCGGGGAGCTGTTTTTT
- - TRBJ2-1 TRBV7-9 CASSLRMAGMENEQFF TGTGCCAGCAGCTTAAGGATGGCAGGGATGGAGAATGAGCAGTTCTTC
- TRBD1 TRBJ1-5 TRBV2 CASSERTGVDQPQHF TGTGCCAGCAGTGAAAGGACAGGGGTTGATCAGCCCCAGCATTTT
- TRBD1 TRBJ1-2 TRBV4-2 CASSRPGTGSYGYTF TGTGCCAGCAGCCGCCCCGGGACAGGATCGTATGGCTACACCTTC
- - TRBJ2-3 TRBV5-6 CASSLVRKGPSTDTQYF TGTGCCAGCAGCTTGGTTCGGAAGGGGCCTAGCACAGATACGCAGTATTTT
once - TRBJ2-1 TRBV29-1 CSVGPYNEQFF TGCAGCGTTGGCCCCTACAATGAGCAGTTCTTC
- - TRBJ1-2 TRBV12-3/TRBV12-4 CASCAHTYGYTF TGTGCCAGCTGCGCCCATACCTATGGCTACACCTTC
- - TRBJ1-3 TRBV15 CATSRNQRPGNTIYF TGTGCCACCAGCAGAAACCAGAGGCCTGGAAACACCATATATTTT
- - TRBJ2-1 TRBV11-2 CASSISTGSYNEQFF TGTGCCAGCAGCATTAGTACCGGGAGCTACAATGAGCAGTTCTTC
- TRBD1 TRBJ2-4 TRBV5-6 CASSWDRKNIQYF TGTGCCAGCAGCTGGGACAGAAAAAACATTCAGTACTTC
- - TRBJ1-1 TRBV12-3/TRBV12-4 CASSLGVNTEAFF TGTGCCAGCAGTTTAGGCGTGAACACTGAAGCTTTCTTT
- - TRBJ2-1 TRBV20-1 CSASRVNNEQFF TGCAGTGCTAGTCGTGTGAACAATGAGCAGTTCTTC
- TRBD1 TRBJ1-2 TRBV19 CASRETGGSGGGYTF TGTGCCAGTAGAGAGACAGGGGGCTCTGGAGGCGGCTACACCTTC
few - TRBJ1-1 TRBV5-1 CASTGSGGQLEAFF TGCGCCAGCACCGGCAGCGGGGGCCAGTTAGAAGCTTTCTTT
- TRBD1 TRBJ2-5 TRBV15 CATSRQQGKTDQETQYF TGTGCCACCAGCAGGCAACAGGGGAAGACAGATCAAGAGACCCAGTACTTC
once TRBD1 TRBJ1-2 TRBV28 CASSLPGQGNGYTF TGTGCCAGCAGTTTACCAGGACAGGGGAATGGCTACACCTTC
- TRBD2 TRBJ2-1 TRBV5-1 CASSFLAGPYDEQFF TGCGCCAGCAGCTTTCTAGCGGGTCCTTACGACGAGCAGTTCTTC
- TRBD1 TRBJ2-7 TRBV11-3 CASSLPGQGAYEQYF TGTGCCAGCAGCCTCCCGGGACAGGGGGCCTACGAGCAGTACTTC
- - TRBJ2-5 TRBV6-2/TRBV6-3 CASSSRRETQYF TGTGCCAGCAGTAGCCGAAGGGAGACCCAGTACTTC
- - TRBJ2-7 TRBV5-6 CASSGEKQYF TGTGCCAGCAGCGGGGAGAAGCAGTACTTC
- - TRBJ1-2 TRBV5-1 CASSPNSYGYTF TGCGCCAGCAGCCCTAACAGCTATGGCTACACCTTC